Following are 23 T cell receptor beta chains from one sample sequenced in a study of STAT3 mutations in large granular lymphocyte leukemia. The data were produced by immunoSEQ multiplex PCR, yet TCRdb's version contains in-frame clones alone and is incomplete. The sample consists of approximately 17,000 clones, approximately 85% of them appearing once. These receptors have no identified antigens. Study observations and caveats: At least one immunodominant TCR beta clonotype appeared in every T-cell large granular lymphocyte leukemia patient.

Sequencing was done on a sample of peripheral blood mononuclear cells. These receptors all come from a man aged 50-59 years with T-cell large granular lymphocyte leukemia. Some clones in this sample may be carry-over from other donors' samples.

The rearrangement links TRBV5-1 to TRBJ2-3, with 9 bases fitting TRBD2. J was trimmed by 5 bases and V by 5 bases; bases with no gene match: 9. The CDR3 consists of 15 residues. CDR1 is SGHRS and CDR2 is YFSETQ in the germline V gene. As DNA, the CDR3 is TGCGCCAGCAGGCCGGGGGCGGGGGGGAGAGATACGCAGTATTTT. Its translation is CASRPGAGGRDTQYF.

The rearrangement uses TRBV27 and TRBJ2-3, with D possibly TRBD2 on 5 matching bases. V lost 2 bases, J lost 0 bases, and 9 bases lay in between. Per germline, CDR1 MNHEY and CDR2 SMNVEV (reference sequence). This CDR3 has 15 residues. In DNA, the CDR3 is TGTGCCAGCAGTTTAGGCAGGACTAGCACAGATACGCAGTATTTT. The encoded protein is CASSLGRTSTDTQYF.

This clone appeared a few times. The chain couples TRBV2 to TRBJ2-1; TRBD1 might be the D (5 bases). Trimming stripped 7 bases from V and 7 bases from J, with 17 bases between. CDR3 length: 14 residues. Germline values: CDR1 SNHLY, CDR2 FYNNEI. The CDR3 here is CASNTGSARNEQFF. The CDR3 DNA reads as TGTGCCAGCAACACAGGTTCCGCGCGGAATGAGCAGTTCTTC.

The chain joins TRBV4-1 to TRBJ1-4; D gene ambiguous. V was cut by 1 base and J by 4 bases, with 13 bases left in between. This CDR3 is 16 amino acids long. Germline V gives CDR1 MGHRA, CDR2 YSYEKL. CDR3 in amino acids: CASSQGLGNLNEKLFF. The CDR3 bases are TGCGCCAGCAGCCAAGGATTGGGGAACCTTAATGAAAAACTGTTTTTT.

V gene TRBV6-5 combines with J gene TRBJ1-3, with 11 positions matching TRBD1. CDR1 and CDR2 (germline): MNHEY, SVGAGI. J lost 6 bases, V lost 8 bases, and 0 bases had no gene match. The CDR3 is 12 amino acids. DNA of the CDR3: TGTGCCAGCGGACAGGGGGCAAACACCATATATTTT. Its translation is CASGQGANTIYF.

This clone was seen a handful of times. The chain recombines TRBV30 with TRBJ1-5; 7 bases are shared with TRBD1. Per the germline V gene, CDR1 is GTSNPN and CDR2 is SVGIG (reference sequence). This CDR3 contains 13 residues. V shed 3 bases and J 4 bases; nucleotides not matched to a gene: 3. The CDR3: CAWSQQGNQPQHF. The DNA of the CDR3 is TGTGCCTGGAGCCAACAGGGGAATCAGCCCCAGCATTTT.

The J gene is TRBJ2-7, the V gene TRBV14, with 7 positions matching TRBD2. This CDR3 is built from 15 residues. Germline lookup yields CDR1 SGHDN and CDR2 FVKESK. V lost 4 bases to trimming and J lost 3 bases; unmatched junction nucleotides: 9. This chain's CDR3 is CASSLSGGGNYEQYF. The CDR3 DNA reads as TGTGCCAGCAGCCTCTCTGGGGGGGGTAACTACGAGCAGTACTTC. The full variable domain, its missing parts supplied by reference TRBV14 and TRBJ2-7, is EAGVTQFPSHSVIEKGQTVTLRCDPISGHDNLYWYRRVMGKEIKFLLHFVKESKQDESGMPNNRFLAERTGGTYSTLKVQPAELEDSGVYFCASSLSGGGNYEQYFGPGTRLTVT.

The chain joins TRBV7-8 to TRBJ1-2, with D maybe TRBD1 (6 bases). CDR3 size: 14 residues. Germline lookup yields CDR1 SGHVS and CDR2 FQNEAQ. Trimming removed 5 bases at V and 2 bases at J, with 12 bases between. This chain's CDR3 is CASSLRDTNYGYTF. The CDR3 region has the DNA TGTGCCAGCAGCCTCCGGGACACCAACTATGGCTACACCTTC.

The CDR3 DNA reads TGTGCCAGCAGCTTGGGACAGGGACTCACAGATACGCAGTATTTT. Amino acids: CASSLGQGLTDTQYF. The chain has TRBV5-5 and TRBJ2-3; perhaps TRBD1 as D (7 bases). The V end lost 0 bases, the J end lost 2 bases, and 10 bases lay between the germline ends. CDR1 is SGHKS, CDR2 YYEKEE, per germline (reference sequence). The CDR3 sequence is 15 residues long.

The V and J genes are TRBV10-2 and TRBJ2-3; 7 nucleotides match TRBD2. The CDR3 length is 12 residues. The V segment lost 8 bases and the J segment 5 bases; nucleotides outside the gene matches: 4. CDR1 WSHSY and CDR2 SAAADI come from the germline V gene. The CDR3 reads CASRGEGDTQYF. Here the CDR3 DNA reads TGCGCCAGCCGAGGGGAGGGAGATACGCAGTATTTT.

The chain uses TRBV7-9 and TRBJ1-1, with D unresolved. CDR1 and CDR2 from the germline V gene are SEHNR and FQNEAQ (reference sequence). This CDR3 region has 14 residues. V lost 5 bases, J lost 2 bases, and 12 bases lay in between. The CDR3 here is CASSLPRINTEAFF. DNA for the CDR3: TGTGCCAGCAGCCTGCCCCGGATAAACACTGAAGCTTTCTTT.

V and J are TRBV9 and TRBJ2-5; tentative D call: TRBD2 (6 bases). The length of the CDR3 is 14 residues. Germline V CDR1 and CDR2: SGDLS, YYNGEE. The ends were cut back, 0 bases at V and 5 bases at J, with 11 bases in the middle. The CDR3 DNA follows: TGTGCCAGCAGCGTAGGGACCGCGGGGGAGACCCAGTACTTC. Its protein is CASSVGTAGETQYF.

This chain links TRBV19 with TRBJ2-1; D gene ambiguous. Germline V gives CDR1 LNHDA, CDR2 SQIVND (reference sequence). The CDR3 is made up of 13 amino acids. Between the trimmed V and J ends, which lost 5 bases and 12 bases, there was a span of 17 bases. The CDR3 loop reads CASSSRSGSGQFF. Here the CDR3 DNA reads TGTGCCAGTAGTTCCCGGTCCGGTTCCGGGCAGTTCTTC.

The chain combines TRBV11-2 with TRBJ2-7; TRBD2 matches at 9 bases. V gave up 1 base and J gave up 4 bases; unmatched junction bases: 5. Germline values: CDR1 SGHAT, CDR2 FQNNGV. The CDR3 is made up of 15 amino acids. For the CDR3, the DNA is TGTGCCAGCAGCTTAGGGCGGGGGGGCTGGTACGAGCAGTACTTC. This encodes CASSLGRGGWYEQYF.

The gene calls are TRBV30 and TRBJ2-3; the match to TRBD1 covers 10 bases. The V gene end was trimmed by 5 bases and the J gene end by 3 bases; junction bases not matched to a gene: 8. Per germline, CDR1 GTSNPN and CDR2 SVGIG (reference sequence). The CDR3 contains 15 residues. The CDR3 is CAWGPGQGGTDTQYF. In DNA, the CDR3 is TGTGCCTGGGGTCCCGGACAGGGGGGGACAGATACGCAGTATTTT.

The gene calls are TRBV2 and TRBJ2-2; 11 nucleotides match TRBD2. Germline V gene lookup returns CDR1 SNHLY and CDR2 FYNNEI. The CDR3 extends over 15 amino acids. V lost 5 bases to trimming and J lost 7 bases; unmatched junction nucleotides: 6. The CDR3 spells CASSLAGGPNGELFF. Written as DNA, the CDR3 is TGTGCCAGCAGTTTAGCGGGAGGGCCGAACGGGGAGCTGTTTTTT.

This chain uses TRBV4-3 with TRBJ2-2, with 7 bases lining up with TRBD2. Germline trimming cut 2 bases from V and 7 bases from J; bases unmatched to any gene: 4. Germline V gene data show CDR1 as LGHNA and CDR2 as YSLEER. This CDR3 has 14 residues. The CDR3 DNA reads TGCGCCAGCAGCCAACTTAAGCGGGACGGGGAGCTGTTTTTT. Protein product: CASSQLKRDGELFF.

This chain joins TRBV27 and TRBJ2-7; 7 nucleotides align to TRBD1. The length of the CDR3 is 14 residues. Germline-derived CDR1 and CDR2 are MNHEY and SMNVEV (reference sequence). V shed 3 bases and J 6 bases; nucleotides not matched to a gene: 8. The CDR3 spells CASSFSDRAREQYF. The CDR3 DNA reads as TGTGCCAGCAGTTTTTCTGACAGGGCCCGCGAGCAGTACTTC.

This clone has only a few counts. This specimen includes other DNA sequences encoding the same CDR3. This chain links TRBV28 with TRBJ2-5, with D unclear. This CDR3 is built from 12 residues. Trimming removed 4 bases at V and 5 bases at J, with 8 bases between. Germline V gene sequence: CDR1 MDHEN, CDR2 SYDVKM. The CDR3 DNA reads as TGTGCCAGCAGTTCTACAATGGAGACCCAGTACTTC. Translation: CASSSTMETQYF.

This rearrangement joins TRBV6-5 to TRBJ2-5; D uncertain. V was trimmed by 6 bases and J by 5 bases, leaving 13 bases between them. Germline loops: CDR1 MNHEY, CDR2 SVGAGI. The CDR3 runs 13 residues. CDR3 sequence (DNA): TGTGCCAGCAGCGTAGGGATTCGGGAGACCCAGTACTTC. Translation: CASSVGIRETQYF.

The V gene is TRBV11-2, the J gene TRBJ2-2; 7 bases are shared with TRBD1. The CDR3 has 14 residues. CDR1 and CDR2 from the germline V gene are SGHAT and FQNNGV. The ends lost 5 bases at V and 5 bases at J; junction bases unmatched: 5. In DNA form, the CDR3 reads TGTGCCAGCAGCCAGACAGGGAGTACCGGGGAGCTGTTTTTT. Its protein product is CASSQTGSTGELFF.

This chain uses TRBV11-3 with TRBJ2-7; TRBD1 aligns across 9 bases. The CDR3 spans 15 residues. CDR1 SGHNT and CDR2 YENEEA come from the germline V gene. With V trimmed by 4 bases and J by 5 bases, 9 bases remained unmatched. Here the CDR3 reads CASSYQGQGFHEQYF. CDR3 coding DNA: TGTGCCAGCAGCTACCAGGGACAGGGATTCCACGAGCAGTACTTC.

This chain uses TRBV7-9 with TRBJ1-5; D is undetermined. Trimming shortened V by 0 bases and J by 5 bases, and 5 bases separated the two germline ends. This CDR3 is built from 13 residues. CDR1 is SEHNR, CDR2 FQNEAQ, per germline (reference sequence). The CDR3 loop is CASSLAGDQPQHF. The CDR3 coding sequence is TGTGCCAGCAGCTTAGCGGGTGATCAGCCCCAGCATTTT.